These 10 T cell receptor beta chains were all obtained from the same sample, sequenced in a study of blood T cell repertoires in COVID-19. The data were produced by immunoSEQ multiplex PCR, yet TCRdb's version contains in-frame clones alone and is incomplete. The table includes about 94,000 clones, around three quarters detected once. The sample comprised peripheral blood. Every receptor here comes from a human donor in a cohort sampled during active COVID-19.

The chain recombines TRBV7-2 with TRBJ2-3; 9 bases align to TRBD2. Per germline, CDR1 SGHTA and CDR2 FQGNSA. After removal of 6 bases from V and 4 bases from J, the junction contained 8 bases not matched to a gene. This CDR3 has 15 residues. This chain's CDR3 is CASSSYSGSPDTQYF. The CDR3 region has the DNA TGTGCCAGCAGTTCCTATAGCGGGAGCCCAGATACGCAGTATTTT.

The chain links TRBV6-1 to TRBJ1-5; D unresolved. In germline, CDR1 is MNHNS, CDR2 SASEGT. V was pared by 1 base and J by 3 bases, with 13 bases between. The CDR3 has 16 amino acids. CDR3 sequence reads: CASSEVKGGFNQPQHF. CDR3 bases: TGTGCCAGCAGTGAAGTGAAGGGAGGATTCAATCAGCCCCAGCATTTT.

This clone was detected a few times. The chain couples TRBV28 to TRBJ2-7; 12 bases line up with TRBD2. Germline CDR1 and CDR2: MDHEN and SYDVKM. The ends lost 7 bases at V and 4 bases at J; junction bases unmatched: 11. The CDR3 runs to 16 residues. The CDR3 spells CASTALTSGSRYEQYF. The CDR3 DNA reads TGTGCCAGCACCGCTCTGACTAGCGGGAGTAGGTACGAGCAGTACTTC.

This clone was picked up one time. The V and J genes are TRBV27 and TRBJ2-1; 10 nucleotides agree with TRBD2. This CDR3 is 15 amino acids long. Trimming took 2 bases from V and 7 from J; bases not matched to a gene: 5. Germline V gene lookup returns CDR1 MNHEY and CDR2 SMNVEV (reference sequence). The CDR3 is CASSLLAGVLNEQFF. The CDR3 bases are TGTGCCAGCAGTTTACTAGCGGGAGTTTTGAATGAGCAGTTCTTC.

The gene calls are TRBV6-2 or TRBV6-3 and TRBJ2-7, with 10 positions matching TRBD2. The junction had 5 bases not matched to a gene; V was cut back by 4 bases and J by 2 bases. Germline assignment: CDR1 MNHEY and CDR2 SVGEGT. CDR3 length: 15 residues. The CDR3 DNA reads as TGTGCCAGCAGTTCAGCGGGAGGGGGGACCTACGAGCAGTACTTC. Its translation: CASSSAGGGTYEQYF.

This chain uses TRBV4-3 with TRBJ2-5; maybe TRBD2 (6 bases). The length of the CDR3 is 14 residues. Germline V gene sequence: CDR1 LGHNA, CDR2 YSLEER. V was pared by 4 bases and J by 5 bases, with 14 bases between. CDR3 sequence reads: CASSLGLSTETQYF. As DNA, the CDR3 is TGCGCCAGCAGCCTGGGACTCTCGACTGAGACCCAGTACTTC.

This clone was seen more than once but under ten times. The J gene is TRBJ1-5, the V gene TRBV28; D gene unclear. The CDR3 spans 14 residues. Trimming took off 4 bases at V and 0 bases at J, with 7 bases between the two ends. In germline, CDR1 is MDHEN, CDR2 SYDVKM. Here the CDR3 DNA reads TGTGCCAGCAGTTCTGGGCATAGCAATCAGCCCCAGCATTTT. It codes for CASSSGHSNQPQHF.

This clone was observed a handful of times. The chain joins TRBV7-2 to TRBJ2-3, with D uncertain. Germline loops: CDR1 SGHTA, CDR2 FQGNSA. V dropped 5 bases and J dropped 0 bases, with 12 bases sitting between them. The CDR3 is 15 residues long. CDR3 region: CASSDAAHSTDTQYF. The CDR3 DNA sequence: TGTGCCAGCAGCGACGCGGCACATAGCACAGATACGCAGTATTTT.

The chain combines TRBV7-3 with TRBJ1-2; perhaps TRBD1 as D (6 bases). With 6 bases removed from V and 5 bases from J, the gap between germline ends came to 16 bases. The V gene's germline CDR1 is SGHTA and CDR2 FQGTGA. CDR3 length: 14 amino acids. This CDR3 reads CASSPGEGSYGYTF. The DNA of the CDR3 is TGTGCCAGCAGTCCAGGGGAGGGATCGTATGGCTACACCTTC.

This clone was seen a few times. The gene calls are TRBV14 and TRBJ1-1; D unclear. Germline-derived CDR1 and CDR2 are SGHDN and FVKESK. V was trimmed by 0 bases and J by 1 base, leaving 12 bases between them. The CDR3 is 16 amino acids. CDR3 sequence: CASSQDRLSANTEAFF. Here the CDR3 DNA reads TGTGCCAGCAGCCAAGATAGACTATCGGCGAACACTGAAGCTTTCTTT.